Listed below are T cell receptor beta chains from one sample, sequenced in a study of T cells in Graves' hyperthyroidism and ophthalmopathy. TCRdb re-derived calls from the multiplex PCR reads in MiXCR, one entry per CDR3 protein. The data contain 450,000 to 650,000 distinct CDR3 sequences, under 25% of them singletons. The sequenced sample consisted of blood. The receptor source for this set is a man aged 18 to 30 with Graves' hyperthyroidism. Both conserved end residues are part of each CDR3. Each record gives: clone size, CDR3 length, V gene, J gene, D gene, CDR3 protein, CDR3 DNA. D genes are given only for firm matches. The size field is filled for only some rows; it gives once, few, many or a size class.

abundance: many; len: 13; v_gene: TRBV13; j_gene: TRBJ2-7; d_gene: .; CDR3aa: CASSESTSYEQYF; CDR3nt: TGTGCCAGCAGCGAGTCCACTTCTTACGAGCAGTACTTC
abundance: .; len: 15; v_gene: TRBV12-3/TRBV12-4; j_gene: TRBJ1-2; d_gene: TRBD1; CDR3aa: CASSLEGQGIYGYTF; CDR3nt: TGTGCCAGCAGTTTAGAAGGACAGGGAATCTATGGCTACACCTTC
abundance: many; len: 17; v_gene: TRBV28; j_gene: TRBJ2-3; d_gene: .; CDR3aa: CASSYRLGARNTDTQYF; CDR3nt: TGTGCCAGCAGTTACCGGCTAGGGGCGCGTAACACAGATACGCAGTATTTT
abundance: many; len: 12; v_gene: TRBV28; j_gene: TRBJ2-7; d_gene: .; CDR3aa: CASSLQYYEQYF; CDR3nt: TGTGCCAGCAGTTTACAGTACTACGAGCAGTACTTC
abundance: many; len: 14; v_gene: TRBV27; j_gene: TRBJ1-1; d_gene: .; CDR3aa: CASSSPTANTEAFF; CDR3nt: TGTGCCAGCAGTTCTCCGACAGCGAACACTGAAGCTTTCTTT
abundance: many; len: 15; v_gene: TRBV6-5; j_gene: TRBJ1-1; d_gene: .; CDR3aa: CASSSAAMVVTEAFF; CDR3nt: TGTGCCAGCAGTTCCGCCGCGATGGTAGTCACTGAAGCTTTCTTT
abundance: many; len: 15; v_gene: TRBV7-9; j_gene: TRBJ1-1; d_gene: .; CDR3aa: CASRPSTGLNTEAFF; CDR3nt: TGTGCCAGCAGACCCTCGACAGGCCTGAACACTGAAGCTTTCTTT
abundance: many; len: 16; v_gene: TRBV6-1; j_gene: TRBJ2-7; d_gene: .; CDR3aa: CASRRTGGRFSSEQYF; CDR3nt: TGTGCCAGCAGACGAACTGGGGGGCGCTTTTCCTCCGAGCAGTACTTC
abundance: .; len: 15; v_gene: TRBV5-1; j_gene: TRBJ2-2; d_gene: TRBD1; CDR3aa: CASSFGTGVAGELFF; CDR3nt: TGCGCCAGCAGCTTCGGGACAGGGGTCGCCGGGGAGCTGTTTTTT
abundance: .; len: 14; v_gene: TRBV12-3/TRBV12-4; j_gene: TRBJ1-1; d_gene: .; CDR3aa: CASSFSQGGTEAFF; CDR3nt: TGTGCCAGCAGTTTTAGTCAGGGAGGCACTGAAGCTTTCTTT
abundance: .; len: 14; v_gene: TRBV11-1; j_gene: TRBJ2-7; d_gene: TRBD1; CDR3aa: CASSFWDRGYEQYF; CDR3nt: TGTGCCAGCAGCTTCTGGGACAGGGGTTACGAGCAGTACTTC
abundance: many; len: 15; v_gene: TRBV6-5; j_gene: TRBJ1-2; d_gene: .; CDR3aa: CASSYSQDPRLGYTF; CDR3nt: TGTGCCAGCAGTTACTCGCAAGACCCTCGCCTGGGCTACACCTTC
abundance: many; len: 13; v_gene: TRBV30; j_gene: TRBJ2-5; d_gene: .; CDR3aa: CAWSVRGLETQYF; CDR3nt: TGTGCCTGGAGTGTGCGCGGGTTGGAGACCCAGTACTTC
abundance: many; len: 15; v_gene: TRBV4-2; j_gene: TRBJ1-5; d_gene: TRBD1; CDR3aa: CASSQEGTAVQPQHF; CDR3nt: TGTGCCAGCAGCCAGGAAGGGACAGCGGTTCAGCCCCAGCATTTT
abundance: many; len: 12; v_gene: TRBV12-3/TRBV12-4; j_gene: TRBJ1-1; d_gene: TRBD1; CDR3aa: CASGRQGTEAFF; CDR3nt: TGTGCCAGCGGGAGACAGGGCACTGAAGCTTTCTTT
abundance: many; len: 17; v_gene: TRBV20-1; j_gene: TRBJ2-7; d_gene: TRBD1; CDR3aa: CSASGRGQGGRPYEQYF; CDR3nt: TGCAGTGCTTCGGGTAGGGGACAGGGTGGAAGGCCCTACGAGCAGTACTTC
abundance: many; len: 16; v_gene: TRBV7-8; j_gene: TRBJ1-5; d_gene: .; CDR3aa: CASSLAKEPQDQPQHF; CDR3nt: TGTGCCAGCAGCTTAGCGAAGGAACCGCAGGATCAGCCCCAGCATTTT
abundance: many; len: 14; v_gene: TRBV5-5; j_gene: TRBJ1-2; d_gene: TRBD1; CDR3aa: CASSLATGYSGYTF; CDR3nt: TGTGCCAGCAGCTTGGCGACAGGGTATTCGGGCTACACCTTC
abundance: many; len: 15; v_gene: TRBV28; j_gene: TRBJ2-7; d_gene: TRBD1; CDR3aa: CASSSPGGPSYEQYF; CDR3nt: TGTGCCAGCAGTTCCCCAGGGGGCCCCTCCTACGAGCAGTACTTC
abundance: many; len: 13; v_gene: TRBV19; j_gene: TRBJ2-7; d_gene: .; CDR3aa: CASSTGQNYEQYF; CDR3nt: TGTGCCAGTAGTACGGGGCAGAACTACGAGCAGTACTTC
abundance: many; len: 12; v_gene: TRBV12-3/TRBV12-4; j_gene: TRBJ2-7; d_gene: .; CDR3aa: CASSGNPYEQYF; CDR3nt: TGTGCCAGCAGCGGGAACCCCTACGAGCAGTACTTC
abundance: many; len: 18; v_gene: TRBV6-2/TRBV6-3; j_gene: TRBJ1-1; d_gene: .; CDR3aa: CASSYSWSAGRVDTEAFF; CDR3nt: TGTGCCAGCAGTTACTCGTGGTCAGCGGGTAGGGTTGACACTGAAGCTTTCTTT
abundance: many; len: 13; v_gene: TRBV20-1; j_gene: TRBJ1-1; d_gene: .; CDR3aa: CSARRGLNTEAFF; CDR3nt: TGCAGTGCTAGAAGGGGCTTGAACACTGAAGCTTTCTTT
abundance: many; len: 13; v_gene: TRBV27; j_gene: TRBJ2-4; d_gene: .; CDR3aa: CASSFSAKNIQYF; CDR3nt: TGTGCCAGCAGTTTTTCGGCCAAAAACATTCAGTACTTC